This TCR beta chain was sequenced in a study of blood T cell repertoires in COVID-19 (dated by TCRdb to about 2020). Looking at the study overall: Samples from collaborators originated in the United States, Italy and Spain and spanned both the acute and convalescent phases of COVID-19. The material from the prospective study consisted of cDNA or gDNA derived from T cells, B-cell-depleted T cells, or PBMCs. Deeply sampled blood TCRbeta repertoires from subjects exposed to, actively infected with, or recovered from COVID-19 were included in the dataset. Sample metadata almost always included a de-identified subject ID, COVID-19 status, age in years and sex. Where available, HLA class I and class II types were taken from metadata supplied by the sample provider and were not determined by assay-based typing. The repertoires were released in a freely available public database meant as a resource for research on the immune response to SARS-CoV-2. Samples came from the ongoing ImmuneRACE study (first 160 participants) plus 1,254 subjects from 6 global collaborators. Summary of the overall study and its limitations: The amount of clinical and demographic metadata varied by source and participant and was provided uncurated.

Each collaborating institution followed its own protocols to collect whole blood in K2EDTA tubes. For TCRbeta analysis, collaborators shipped samples in one of three forms: frozen whole blood, isolated PBMCs, or DNA extracted from either of those sample types. TCRbeta CDR3 regions were amplified from genomic DNA using the immunoSEQ Assay, a bias-controlled multiplex PCR. On the authors' methods: The number of nucleated cells in each sample was estimated by amplification of reference gene primers within the assay. To quantify the absolute abundance of each unique TCRbeta CDR3 rearrangement, sequence reads were collapsed and filtered. For each sample, productive Simpson clonality was calculated by taking the square root of Simpson's diversity index across productive rearrangements. TCRdb holds this immuneACCESS table with in-frame rearrangements only. Some clones are missing; in checked studies, unresolved V genes explain under half, and the rest has no known cause. V and J calls plus clone size are reproduced from that table; the DNA served to infer D and trimming. The table for this sample lists approximately 300,000 clones; 65% to 85% of them were counted only once. The leading ten clones occupy roughly 1.2% of the sample.

A word on this clone: Its binding antigen is unknown. No base-level quality is on record; no much larger clone is a single base apart.

This receptor was identified in a woman aged 50 to 65 with acute or convalescent COVID-19. What was sequenced was peripheral blood.

The CDR3 corresponds to CAWETGYGQPQHF. The nucleotide sequence reads as follows: TGTGCCTGGGAAACAGGTTATGGACAGCCCCAGCATTTT. The rearranged chain carries TRBV30 and TRBJ1-5; matching of 5 bases hints at TRBD1 as the D gene. The germline V gene (reference sequence) supplies CDR1 GTSNPN and CDR2 SVGIG. V and J are truncated by 5 bases and 7 bases respectively, leaving an intervening sequence of 15 bases. The CDR3 runs 13 residues from the cysteine to the phenylalanine. Kept here is only the CDR3 DNA, which spans 39 bases and is read in frame from base 1.